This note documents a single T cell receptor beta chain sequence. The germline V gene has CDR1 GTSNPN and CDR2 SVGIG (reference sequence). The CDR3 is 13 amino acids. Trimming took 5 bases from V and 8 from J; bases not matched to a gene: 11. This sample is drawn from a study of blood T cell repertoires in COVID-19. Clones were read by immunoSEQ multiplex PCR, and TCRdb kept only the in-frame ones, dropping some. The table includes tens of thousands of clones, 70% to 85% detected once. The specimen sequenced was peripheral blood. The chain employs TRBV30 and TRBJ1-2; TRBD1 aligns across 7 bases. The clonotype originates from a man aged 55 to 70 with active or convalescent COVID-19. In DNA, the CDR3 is TGTGCCTGGCAATCTCGACAGGGCGGCGGCTACACCTTC. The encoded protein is CAWQSRQGGGYTF.